The 5 T cell receptor beta chains below come from one sample, sequenced in a study of PD-1 blockade in classical Hodgkin lymphoma. Stated time point: newly diagnosed, previously untreated cHL patient sample. The authors purified CD4+ T cells from thawed PBMCs by magnetic negative selection. The method was immunoSEQ multiplex PCR; TCRdb's version includes in-frame clones alone and lacks a portion of them. The sample gives about 21,000 clones, about 85% of which show up once; 1% to 1.5% is in the top ten. Material for sequencing was CD4+ T cells from blood. The source of these receptors is a human donor with classical Hodgkin lymphoma.

This clone is a singleton in its sample. The chain has TRBV7-7 and TRBJ2-7; D remains ambiguous. The length of the CDR3 is 13 residues. V lost 1 base and J 3 bases, leaving 7 bases between the germline ends. In germline, CDR1 is SSHAT, CDR2 FNYEAQ (reference sequence). CDR3 nucleotides: TGTGCCAGCAGCTTAGGGGTTGGCTACGAGCAGTACTTC. Its protein product is CASSLGVGYEQYF.

The sample holds one count of this clone. This chain connects TRBV11-3 to TRBJ2-6; unclear D gene. The CDR3 has 12 amino acids. The germline CDR1 and CDR2 sequences are SGHNT and YENEEA. Trimming stripped 5 bases from V and 8 bases from J, with 7 bases between. CDR3 DNA sequence: TGTGCCAGCAGCCCACGCACCAACGTCCTGACTTTC. As protein: CASSPRTNVLTF.

The CDR3 spells CASKPGLAGVLYEQYF. The CDR3 DNA is TGTGCCAGCAAACCGGGACTAGCGGGAGTACTCTACGAGCAGTACTTC. V usage is TRBV7-2 and J usage is TRBJ2-7, with TRBD2 matching over 14 bases. The V gene's germline CDR1 is SGHTA and CDR2 FQGNSA. J gave up 3 bases and V 7 bases, and 8 bases lay outside the gene matches. This CDR3 contains 16 residues.

The chain uses TRBV7-2 and TRBJ1-2; TRBD1 might be the D (6 bases). V gave up 0 bases and J gave up 5 bases, with 19 bases separating them. This CDR3 has 17 residues. Germline V gives CDR1 SGHTA, CDR2 FQGNSA. CDR3 nucleotides: TGTGCCAGCAGCTTAGCAATTAGGGAGGGGGAACCATATGGCTACACCTTC. Its protein product is CASSLAIREGEPYGYTF.

V gene TRBV28 combines with J gene TRBJ1-2; 8 positions match TRBD1. Germline assignment: CDR1 MDHEN and CDR2 SYDVKM. J was trimmed by 4 bases and V by 10 bases; bases with no gene match: 11. The CDR3 contains 14 residues. This CDR3 is CATVLPGQAYGYTF. Here the CDR3 DNA reads TGTGCCACTGTCCTACCGGGACAGGCCTATGGCTACACCTTC.